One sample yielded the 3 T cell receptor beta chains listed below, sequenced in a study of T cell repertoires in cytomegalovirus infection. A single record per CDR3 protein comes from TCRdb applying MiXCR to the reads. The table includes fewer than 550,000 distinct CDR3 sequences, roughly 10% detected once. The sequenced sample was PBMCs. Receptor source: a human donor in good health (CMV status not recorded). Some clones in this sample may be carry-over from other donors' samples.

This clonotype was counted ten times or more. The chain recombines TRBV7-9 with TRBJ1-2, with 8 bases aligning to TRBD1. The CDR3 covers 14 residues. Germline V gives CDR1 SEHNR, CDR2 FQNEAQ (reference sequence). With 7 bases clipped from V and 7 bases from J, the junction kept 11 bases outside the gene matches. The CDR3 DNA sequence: TGTGCCAGCACCTCCACAGGGGGTATTTTTGGCTACACCTTC. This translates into CASTSTGGIFGYTF.

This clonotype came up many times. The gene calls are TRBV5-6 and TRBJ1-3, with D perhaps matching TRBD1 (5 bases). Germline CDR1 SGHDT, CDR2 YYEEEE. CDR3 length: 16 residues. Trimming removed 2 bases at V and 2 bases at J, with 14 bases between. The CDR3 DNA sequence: TGTGCCAGCAGCTTCAGAGGGGCAGCTACTGGAAACACCATATATTTT. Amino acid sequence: CASSFRGAATGNTIYF.

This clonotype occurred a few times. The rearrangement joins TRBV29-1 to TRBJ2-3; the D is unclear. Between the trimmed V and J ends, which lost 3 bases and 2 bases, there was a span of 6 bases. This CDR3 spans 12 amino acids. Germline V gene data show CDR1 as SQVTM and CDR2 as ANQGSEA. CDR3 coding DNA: TGCAGCGTTGAGGCGTTCACAGATACGCAGTATTTT. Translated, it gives CSVEAFTDTQYF.